Here is one T cell receptor (beta chain) with its context. Its antigen is as yet unknown. This sample stems from a study of OX40 agonist ivuxolimab in advanced cancers. Study-wide background: Therapy given before enrollment (anti-PD-1, anti-PD-L1 or anti-CTLA-4) was allowed, and 30% to 50% had some. One hepatocellular carcinoma and two cutaneous melanoma patients partially responded.

Study-level points and caveats: Dose levels from 0.1 to 3.0 mg/kg saw CD4+ and CD8+ blood T cells expand clonally by week 6. Expansion of clones was among the lowest in partial responders at 0.1-3.0 mg/kg.

Germline CDR1 is MNHNS and CDR2 is SASEGT. The length of the CDR3 is 16 residues. After removal of 2 bases from V and 3 bases from J, the junction contained 8 bases not matched to a gene. Produced via immunoSEQ multiplex PCR; TCRdb's table is partial and in-frame only. The repertoire consists of over 10,000 clones, with around four fifths occurring once and the leading ten covering roughly 45%. This chain uses TRBV6-1 with TRBJ2-7; 9 positions agree with TRBD2. The sequence came from an adult with an advanced solid tumor such as melanoma, head and neck, liver or kidney cancer. The sample consisted of CD4+ or CD8+ T cells sorted from blood, taken in a trial of the OX40 agonist ivuxolimab. This CDR3 is CASSEWGGGAIYEQYF. The CDR3 DNA reads TGTGCCAGCAGTGAATGGGGCGGGGGGGCCATCTACGAGCAGTACTTC.